The 16 T cell receptor beta chains in this list originate from one sample, sequenced in a study of T-cell reconstitution after alpha-beta-depleted transplantation in children. A library of TCRbeta sequences, prepared with unique molecular identifiers, was generated. One entry per CDR3 protein results from TCRdb running MiXCR on the PCR reads. The table shows about 490,000 distinct CDR3 sequences, with about 10% occurring only once. Source: PBMCs, taken before TCRalphabeta/CD19-depleted stem cell transplant. The receptors originated from a child aged 2-9 years with inherited bone marrow failure, due to receive a stem cell transplant.

In this sample, this clonotype turned up many times. The gene calls are TRBV29-1 and TRBJ2-5; 13 bases map to TRBD2. The CDR3 length is 17 residues. The germline V gene encodes CDR1 SQVTM and CDR2 ANQGSEA. Trimming at V came to 6 bases and at J to 0 bases, leaving 10 bases not matched to a gene. This CDR3 reads CSVAGTSGTPYQETQYF. The CDR3 coding sequence is TGCAGCGTGGCCGGGACTAGCGGGACACCGTACCAAGAGACCCAGTACTTC.

This clonotype was observed many times. The V gene is TRBV5-6, the J gene TRBJ2-7; D uncertain. The CDR3 is 13 residues long. Trimming removed 4 bases from V and 3 bases from J, with 11 bases in between. Germline CDR1 and CDR2: SGHDT and YYEEEE. CDR3 in DNA: TGTGCCAGCAGCCCGGCCGCCAACTACGAGCAGTACTTC. Translated, it gives CASSPAANYEQYF. Drawing the rest from reference TRBV5-6 and TRBJ2-7, the complete variable domain is DAGVTQSPTHLIKTRGQQVTLRCSPKSGHDTVSWYQQALGQGPQFIFQYYEEEERQRGNFPDRFSGHQFPNYSSELNVNALLLGDSALYLCASSPAANYEQYFGPGTRLTVT.

The rearrangement links TRBV30 to TRBJ1-5; D gene ambiguous. The germline gives CDR1 GTSNPN, CDR2 SVGIG (reference sequence). V was cut by 3 bases and J by 9 bases, with 9 bases left in between. CDR3 length: 11 amino acids. The CDR3 nucleotides are TGTGCCTGGAGCACGGGCGCGCCCCAGCATTTT. This codes for CAWSTGAPQHF.

The chain is built from TRBV29-1 and TRBJ2-2; D is uncertain. V was trimmed by 0 bases and J by 5 bases, leaving 13 bases between them. This CDR3 contains 15 residues. Per the germline V gene, CDR1 is SQVTM and CDR2 is ANQGSEA. In nucleotides, the CDR3 is TGCAGCGTTGAAGACGAGACAAGTGAGACCGGGGAGCTGTTTTTT. This codes for CSVEDETSETGELFF.

The gene calls are TRBV30 and TRBJ2-1; 9 bases match TRBD2. The CDR3 contains 14 residues. The J segment lost 6 bases and the V segment lost 5 bases, leaving 8 bases of the junction unmatched. Germline CDR1 and CDR2: GTSNPN and SVGIG (reference sequence). The CDR3 spells CAWGLAGAGNEQFF. DNA for the CDR3: TGTGCCTGGGGGTTAGCGGGAGCTGGCAATGAGCAGTTCTTC.

The sample holds many counts of this clonotype. The chain employs TRBV28 and TRBJ1-2, with D hard to call. V was trimmed by 1 base and J by 1 base, leaving 7 bases between them. The germline CDR1 and CDR2 sequences are MDHEN and SYDVKM. CDR3 length: 14 residues. CDR3 amino acids: CASSLYPDNYGYTF. For the CDR3, the DNA is TGTGCCAGCAGTTTATATCCGGATAACTATGGCTACACCTTC.

This clonotype was found many times. This chain connects TRBV29-1 to TRBJ2-7, with TRBD2 matching 13 bases. Germline CDR1 is SQVTM and CDR2 is ANQGSEA. The CDR3 loop spans 15 amino acids. V was pared by 6 bases and J by 4 bases, with 9 bases of the junction left unmatched. The CDR3, as DNA: TGCAGCGTAATCCCCGGGACTAGCGGGACGTACGAGCAGTACTTC. Encoded protein: CSVIPGTSGTYEQYF.

The CDR3 DNA reads TGCGCCAGCAGCCACCCAAGAACGACAGGGTTGGCGCAGTATTTT. Translating gives CASSHPRTTGLAQYF. V is TRBV4-1 and J is TRBJ2-3; TRBD1 aligns across 7 bases. Trimming cost V 3 bases and J 10 bases; bases outside gene matches: 13. The V gene's germline CDR1 is MGHRA and CDR2 YSYEKL. This CDR3 spans 15 amino acids.

This clonotype occurred many times. V gene TRBV12-3 or TRBV12-4 combines with J gene TRBJ2-5, with D unclear. Trimming left V 5 bases short and J 3 bases short, with 4 bases between. This CDR3 is built from 11 residues. The CDR3 bases are TGTGCCAGCAGTCACAAAGAGACCCAGTACTTC. Translating gives CASSHKETQYF.

With regard to this clonotype: Given a much more abundant clone one base away, this may be a read error. This chain links TRBV4-2 with TRBJ2-7; D gene uncertain. CDR3 length: 16 amino acids. Germline lookup yields CDR1 LGHNA and CDR2 YNFKEQ. Trimming cost V 1 base and J 0 bases, with 13 bases left between them. CDR3 bases: TGTGCCAGCAGCCAAGGTTGGCCAGGAGACTCCTACGAGCAGTACTTC. Protein: CASSQGWPGDSYEQYF.

This chain joins TRBV27 and TRBJ1-1, with D hard to call. Between the trimmed V and J ends, which lost 2 bases and 1 base, there was a span of 8 bases. The CDR3 length is 14 residues. CDR1 MNHEY and CDR2 SMNVEV come from the germline V gene (reference sequence). CDR3 in amino acids: CASSLARANTEAFF. The CDR3 coding sequence is TGTGCCAGCAGTTTAGCCAGAGCGAACACTGAAGCTTTCTTT.

This clonotype was recorded at least ten times. The CDR3 protein is CSVPGQGYGEQFF. For the CDR3, the DNA is TGCAGCGTACCGGGACAGGGATATGGTGAGCAGTTCTTC. This chain uses TRBV29-1 with TRBJ2-1; the match to TRBD1 covers 9 bases. With 6 bases clipped from V and 9 bases from J, the junction kept 9 bases outside the gene matches. Germline V gene lookup returns CDR1 SQVTM and CDR2 ANQGSEA. The CDR3 consists of 13 residues.

Ten or more counts support this clonotype. The chain links TRBV27 to TRBJ1-2; D unclear. Trimming shortened V by 5 bases and J by 8 bases, and 21 bases separated the two germline ends. Looked up from germline, CDR1 is MNHEY and CDR2 is SMNVEV (reference sequence). The CDR3 runs 15 residues. CDR3 region: CASSHQPGVTWGYTF. The CDR3 DNA reads TGTGCCAGCAGTCACCAGCCGGGTGTTACTTGGGGCTACACCTTC.

In this sample, this clonotype turned up many times. V gene TRBV27 combines with J gene TRBJ2-1; TRBD1 matches at 7 bases. The germline V gene has CDR1 MNHEY and CDR2 SMNVEV (reference sequence). V gave up 2 bases and J gave up 5 bases; unmatched junction bases: 6. The CDR3 totals 15 residues. The CDR3 protein is CASSLGDRFNNEQFF. The CDR3 nucleotides are TGTGCCAGCAGTTTAGGGGACAGATTTAACAATGAGCAGTTCTTC.

This clonotype was counted at least ten times. This chain uses TRBV6-5 with TRBJ2-5; D may be TRBD2 (6 bases). The CDR3 consists of 12 residues. Germline assignment: CDR1 MNHEY and CDR2 SVGAGI. V gave up 8 bases and J gave up 1 base, with 8 bases separating them. In DNA, the CDR3 is TGTGCCAGCGGGGACTTCCAAGAGACCCAGTACTTC. Translated, it gives CASGDFQETQYF.

V usage is TRBV28 and J usage is TRBJ2-7; tentatively, D is TRBD1 (6 bases). V gave up 6 bases and J gave up 3 bases, with 12 bases separating them. The CDR3 extends over 13 amino acids. Germline values: CDR1 MDHEN, CDR2 SYDVKM. CDR3 sequence reads: CASSETGYYEQYF. CDR3 sequence (DNA): TGTGCCAGCAGCGAGACAGGTTACTACGAGCAGTACTTC.